Presented here are 2 T cell receptor beta chains from one specimen sequenced in a study of blood T cells in healthy people across ages (dated by TCRdb to about 2015). The library was built by means of 5' RACE. This sample was sequenced with an Illumina HiSeq 2500. A second PCR of 7 to 11 cycles was run with a J-beta primer mix and a sample-barcoded 5' primer. In TCRdb, the public reads were trimmed at Q25 with fastp and aligned with MiXCR, with productive beta chains retained. Here each entry gathers all rows of one CDR3 protein and keeps the most common genes and DNA. This sample gives some 900,000 distinct CDR3 sequences in total; 29% of them show up just once. Together, the top ten hold 15% to 20% of the sample. The sequenced material came from blood. The source is a woman older than 75 in good health.

This clonotype was detected ten times or more. The chain joins TRBV6-1 to TRBJ2-7, with 9 bases lining up with TRBD1. Germline CDR1 reads MNHNS; CDR2 reads SASEGT. This CDR3 region has 18 residues. J gave up 3 bases and V 3 bases, and 15 bases lay outside the gene matches. CDR3 DNA sequence: TGTGCCAGCAGTGAGATTGAGGGACAGGGTTTGTCCCACTACGAGCAGTACTTC. Translating it yields CASSEIEGQGLSHYEQYF.

This clonotype was seen many times. The J gene is TRBJ2-7, the V gene TRBV20-1; D might be TRBD1 (6 bases). V was shortened by 6 bases and J by 3 bases, with 15 bases between the two germline ends. CDR3 length: 13 residues. Germline V gives CDR1 DFQATT, CDR2 SNEGSKA (reference sequence). The CDR3: CSAAWTADYEQYF. The CDR3 DNA follows: TGCAGTGCCGCGTGGACAGCCGACTACGAGCAGTACTTC.